One and the same sample provided the 5 T cell receptor beta chains below, sequenced in a study of identical twins. TCRdb reanalysed the 5' RACE reads using MiXCR and keeps one entry per CDR3 protein. Counted here are 350,000 to 400,000 distinct CDR3 sequences, around 9.7% occurring once; the ten biggest clones make up approximately 8.9%. Sample: naive T cells sorted from blood. All receptors come from a woman aged 45-65 years in good health.

This clonotype was seen a handful of times. The chain is built from TRBV5-1 and TRBJ2-1; 11 nucleotides agree with TRBD2. V shed 5 bases and J 7 bases; nucleotides not matched to a gene: 8. Germline-derived CDR1 and CDR2 are SGHRS and YFSETQ. The CDR3 spans 15 residues. The CDR3 is CASRSLAGGGNEQFF. The CDR3 bases are TGCGCCAGCAGGTCTCTAGCGGGAGGCGGAAATGAGCAGTTCTTC.

This clonotype was counted a few times. This chain links TRBV11-3 with TRBJ2-1, with 9 bases aligning to TRBD2. V lost 6 bases to trimming and J lost 6 bases; unmatched junction nucleotides: 12. The CDR3 spans 16 residues. Germline V gives CDR1 SGHNT, CDR2 YENEEA. Here the CDR3 DNA reads TGTGCCAGCAGAGCCGGGGGGCTAGCGGGACTCAATGAGCAGTTCTTC. It is translated as CASRAGGLAGLNEQFF.

V and J are TRBV29-1 and TRBJ1-1; possibly TRBD1 for D (6 bases). Germline V gives CDR1 SQVTM, CDR2 ANQGSEA. V was clipped by 4 bases and J by 6 bases, with 12 bases between them. This CDR3 is 12 amino acids long. CDR3 amino acids: CSVAGGGSEAFF. For the CDR3, the DNA is TGCAGCGTTGCTGGGGGCGGGTCTGAAGCTTTCTTT.

The genes are TRBV7-6 and TRBJ2-7; D might be TRBD2 (5 bases). Germline V CDR1 and CDR2: SGHVS, FNYEAQ. The CDR3 contains 13 residues. The ends were cut back, 1 base at V and 6 bases at J, with 10 bases in the middle. CDR3 bases: TGTGCCAGCAGCTTAGGAACGGGGTCCGAGCAGTACGTC. It codes for CASSLGTGSEQYV.

This chain links TRBV29-1 with TRBJ2-2, with D perhaps TRBD1 or TRBD2 (5 bases each). Germline values: CDR1 SQVTM, CDR2 ANQGSEA. Between the trimmed V and J ends, which lost 3 bases and 6 bases, there was a span of 11 bases. The CDR3 extends over 13 amino acids. The CDR3 sequence: CSVDRLGAGELFF. The CDR3 DNA is TGCAGCGTTGACCGACTGGGGGCCGGGGAGCTGTTTTTT.